This T cell receptor beta chain is drawn from a study of T cell repertoires in ileal Crohn's disease. Study-level background: At surgery, 30% to 35% of patients smoked, with median disease duration 7.9 years.

CDR3 size: 15 residues. The trim removed 10 bases at V and 4 bases at J, leaving 4 bases unmatched. The germline gives CDR1 LNHDA, CDR2 SQIVND (reference sequence). Described time point: neoterminal ileum biopsy at postoperative endoscopy, about 6 months after surgery. Assay: immunoSEQ multiplex PCR; the TCRdb copy retains only in-frame clones and omits some. The data hold some 10,000 clones, with 70% to 90% observed a single time. The genes are TRBV19 and TRBJ2-2, with TRBD2 matching over 15 bases. Sequencing was performed on ileal tissue. The sequence was obtained from an adult with Crohn's disease. CDR3 nucleotides: TGTGCCACCCAGGGACTAGCGGGAGGCACCGGGGAGCTGTTTTTT. Protein sequence: CATQGLAGGTGELFF.